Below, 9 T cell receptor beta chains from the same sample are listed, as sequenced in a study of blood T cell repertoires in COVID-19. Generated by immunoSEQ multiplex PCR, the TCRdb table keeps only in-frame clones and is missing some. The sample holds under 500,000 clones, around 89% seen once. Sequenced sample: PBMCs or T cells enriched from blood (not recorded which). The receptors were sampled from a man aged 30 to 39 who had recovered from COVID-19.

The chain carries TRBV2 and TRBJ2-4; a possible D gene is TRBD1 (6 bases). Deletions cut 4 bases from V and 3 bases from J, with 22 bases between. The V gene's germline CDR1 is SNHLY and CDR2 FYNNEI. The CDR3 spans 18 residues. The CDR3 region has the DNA TGTGCCAGCAGTGTCGAGGGGACATTTAGGGAGAGCAAAAACATTCAGTACTTC. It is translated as CASSVEGTFRESKNIQYF.

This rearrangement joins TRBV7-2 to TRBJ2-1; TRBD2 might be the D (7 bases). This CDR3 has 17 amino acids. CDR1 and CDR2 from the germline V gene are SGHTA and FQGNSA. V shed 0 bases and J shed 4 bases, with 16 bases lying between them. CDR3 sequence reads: CASSLARGADPYNEQFF. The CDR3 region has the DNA TGTGCCAGCAGCTTAGCTCGGGGGGCGGATCCGTACAATGAGCAGTTCTTC.

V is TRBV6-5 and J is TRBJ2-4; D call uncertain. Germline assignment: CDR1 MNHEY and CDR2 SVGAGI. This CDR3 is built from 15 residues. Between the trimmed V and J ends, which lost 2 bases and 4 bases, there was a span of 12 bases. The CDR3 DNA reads TGTGCCAGCAGTTACAGGTCCGCCGGGAAAAACATTCAGTACTTC. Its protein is CASSYRSAGKNIQYF.

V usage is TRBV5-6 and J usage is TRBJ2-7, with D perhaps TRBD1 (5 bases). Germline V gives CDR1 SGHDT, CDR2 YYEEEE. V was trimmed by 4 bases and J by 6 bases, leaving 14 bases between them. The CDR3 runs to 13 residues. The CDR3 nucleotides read TGTGCCAGCAGCACAGGTCTGGGTTCCGAGCAGTACTTC. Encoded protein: CASSTGLGSEQYF.

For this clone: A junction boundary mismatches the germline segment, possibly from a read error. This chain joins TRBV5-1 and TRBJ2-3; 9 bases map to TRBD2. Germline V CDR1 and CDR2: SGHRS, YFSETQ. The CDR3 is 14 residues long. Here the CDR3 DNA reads TGCGCCAGCAGCGTCGGGACTAGCATAGATACGCAGTATTTT. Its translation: CASSVGTSIDTQYF.

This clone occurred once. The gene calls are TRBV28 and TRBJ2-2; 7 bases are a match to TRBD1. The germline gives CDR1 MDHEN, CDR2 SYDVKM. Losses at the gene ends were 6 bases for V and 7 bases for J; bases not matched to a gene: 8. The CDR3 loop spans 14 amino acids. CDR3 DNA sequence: TGTGCCAGCAGCAGGGACAGCCAGGGCGGGGAGCTGTTTTTT. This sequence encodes CASSRDSQGGELFF.

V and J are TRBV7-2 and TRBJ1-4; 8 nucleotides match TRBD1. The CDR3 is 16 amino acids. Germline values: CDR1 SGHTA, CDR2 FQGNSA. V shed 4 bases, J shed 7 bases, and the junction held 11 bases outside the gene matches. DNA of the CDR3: TGTGCCAGCAGCTCGGCGGCCACAGGGGGAGGTGAAAAACTGTTTTTT. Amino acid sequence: CASSSAATGGGEKLFF.

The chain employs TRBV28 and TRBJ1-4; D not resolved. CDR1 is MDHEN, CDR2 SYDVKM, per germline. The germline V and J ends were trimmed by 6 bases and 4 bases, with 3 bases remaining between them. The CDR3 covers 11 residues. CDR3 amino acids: CASSRNEKLFF. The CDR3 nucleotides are TGTGCCAGCAGCCGTAATGAAAAACTGTTTTTT.

CDR3 bases: TGTGCCGCGGGCTACGAGCAGTACTTC. It specifies CAAGYEQYF. V is TRBV10-3 and J is TRBJ2-7; TRBD2 is a possible D gene (5 bases). The V gene lost 11 bases and the J gene lost 3 bases, with 5 bases spanning the gap. The CDR3 extends over 9 amino acids. Germline V CDR1 and CDR2: ENHRY, SYGVKD.